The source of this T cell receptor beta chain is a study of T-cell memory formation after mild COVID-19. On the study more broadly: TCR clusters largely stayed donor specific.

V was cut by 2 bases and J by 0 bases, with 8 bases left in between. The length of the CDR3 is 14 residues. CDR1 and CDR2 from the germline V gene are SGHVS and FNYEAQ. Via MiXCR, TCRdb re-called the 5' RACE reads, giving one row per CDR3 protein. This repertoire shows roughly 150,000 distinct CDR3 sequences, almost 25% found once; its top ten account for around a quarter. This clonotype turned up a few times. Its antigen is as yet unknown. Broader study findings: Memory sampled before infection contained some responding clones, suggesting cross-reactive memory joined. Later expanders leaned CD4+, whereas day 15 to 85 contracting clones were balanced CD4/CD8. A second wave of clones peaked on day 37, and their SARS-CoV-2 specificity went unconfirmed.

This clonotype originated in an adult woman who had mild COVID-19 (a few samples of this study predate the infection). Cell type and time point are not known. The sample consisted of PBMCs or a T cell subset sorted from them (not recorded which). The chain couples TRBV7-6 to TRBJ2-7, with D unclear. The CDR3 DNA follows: TGTGCCAGCAGCTTAACTCAGGTCTCCTACGAGCAGTACTTC. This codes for CASSLTQVSYEQYF.